These 11 T cell receptor beta chains originate from one sample sequenced in a study of cytomegalovirus exposure and HLA in healthy donors. Only in-frame clones appear in the TCRdb table, and some are missing; sequencing was by immunoSEQ multiplex PCR. The table lists more than 200,000 clones, less than 90% of them singletons. Material for sequencing was PBMCs. All receptors derive from a man between 18 and 35 years old in good health and CMV-seropositive.

The chain employs TRBV7-2 and TRBJ1-1; possible D gene TRBD1, 6 bases. Between the trimmed V and J ends, which lost 4 bases and 0 bases, there was a span of 12 bases. The CDR3 runs to 15 residues. Germline V CDR1 and CDR2: SGHTA, FQGNSA. The CDR3 nucleotides read TGTGCCAGCAGCTCCGACAGGAGTATGAACACTGAAGCTTTCTTT. It encodes CASSSDRSMNTEAFF.

The J gene is TRBJ1-2, the V gene TRBV27; 8 nucleotides agree with TRBD1. This CDR3 comprises 15 residues. The V gene's germline CDR1 is MNHEY and CDR2 SMNVEV (reference sequence). The V and J ends lost 1 base and 5 bases, in that order; junction bases with no gene match: 6. As DNA, the CDR3 is TGTGCCAGCAGTTTATTGGCAGGGGGCCTGTATGGCTACACCTTC. Its protein product is CASSLLAGGLYGYTF.

The chain couples TRBV5-6 to TRBJ2-7, with D possibly TRBD2 on 5 matching bases. The germline V and J ends were trimmed by 4 bases and 7 bases, with 18 bases remaining between them. The CDR3 length is 14 residues. Germline-derived CDR1 and CDR2 are SGHDT and YYEEEE. The CDR3 sequence is CASSEGAELGEQYF. CDR3 DNA: TGTGCCAGCAGCGAGGGTGCGGAATTGGGGGAGCAGTACTTC.

This rearrangement joins TRBV2 to TRBJ2-5; D unclear. The germline V gene has CDR1 SNHLY and CDR2 FYNNEI. V was cut by 4 bases and J by 2 bases, with 5 bases left in between. CDR3 length equals 12 residues. In DNA, the CDR3 is TGTGCCAGCAGTGCTCAGCAAGAGACCCAGTACTTC. Protein: CASSAQQETQYF.

The genes are TRBV10-1 and TRBJ2-5; no reliable D call. This CDR3 region has 15 residues. Germline lookup yields CDR1 WNHNN and CDR2 SYGVQD (reference sequence). Trimming stripped 0 bases from V and 5 bases from J, with 13 bases between. DNA for the CDR3: TGCGCCAGCAGTGAGTCGAGGCAGGATGAGGAGACCCAGTACTTC. Translated: CASSESRQDEETQYF.

This clone was counted a single time. The genes are TRBV7-6 and TRBJ2-3; D is perhaps TRBD1 (5 bases). CDR1 SGHVS and CDR2 FNYEAQ come from the germline V gene. V lost 3 bases, J lost 3 bases, and 10 bases lay in between. CDR3 size: 14 residues. CDR3 DNA: TGTGCCAGCAGCTTGGGGCTAGTTACAGATACGCAGTATTTT. Amino acid sequence: CASSLGLVTDTQYF.

This clone has more than one count but fewer than ten. This chain links TRBV9 with TRBJ2-5; 10 nucleotides line up with TRBD2. After removal of 3 bases from V and 5 bases from J, the junction contained 13 bases not matched to a gene. CDR1 and CDR2 from the germline V gene are SGDLS and YYNGEE. The CDR3 has 17 residues. The CDR3 region has the DNA TGTGCCAGCAGCGAGGGGCTAGCGGGAGAGAACCGGGAGACCCAGTACTTC. This translates into CASSEGLAGENRETQYF.

The CDR3 bases are TGTGCCAGTAGTATAGTTTGGGGTGGCGAGCAGTACTTC. It translates to CASSIVWGGEQYF. V and J are TRBV19 and TRBJ2-7; no reliable D call. The CDR3 length is 13 residues. V lost 1 base, J lost 6 bases, and 10 bases lay in between. Per the germline V gene, CDR1 is LNHDA and CDR2 is SQIVND (reference sequence).

The rearrangement uses TRBV20-1 and TRBJ2-1; D possibly corresponds to TRBD2 (5 bases). The CDR3 sequence is 10 residues long. V lost 6 bases and J 10 bases, leaving 10 bases between the germline ends. Germline-derived CDR1 and CDR2 are DFQATT and SNEGSKA (reference sequence). DNA for the CDR3: TGCAGTGCATACCGAGGGGAGCAGTTCTTC. The encoded protein is CSAYRGEQFF.

V usage is TRBV30 and J usage is TRBJ1-4; 7 nucleotides align to TRBD1. The germline CDR1 and CDR2 sequences are GTSNPN and SVGIG (reference sequence). The CDR3 contains 15 residues. The V gene end was trimmed by 1 base and the J gene end by 3 bases; junction bases not matched to a gene: 5. CDR3 DNA: TGTGCCTGGAGTGGATTGGGACAGTCTAATGAAAAACTGTTTTTT. It is translated as CAWSGLGQSNEKLFF.

This clone was recorded a few times. The gene calls are TRBV4-2 and TRBJ2-2; 9 positions agree with TRBD2. Germline-derived CDR1 and CDR2 are LGHNA and YNFKEQ. The CDR3 contains 14 residues. With 8 bases clipped from V and 6 bases from J, the junction kept 7 bases outside the gene matches. CDR3: CASQREVVAGELFF. The CDR3 DNA reads as TGTGCCAGCCAGCGGGAGGTAGTCGCCGGGGAGCTGTTTTTT.